The present entry profiles one TCR beta chain with its context. The data were produced by immunoSEQ multiplex PCR, yet TCRdb's version contains in-frame clones alone and is incomplete. The specimen's table records about 190,000 clones. Germline V gene lookup returns CDR1 LGHDT and CDR2 YNNKEL (reference sequence). The V and J ends lost 1 base and 5 bases, in that order; junction bases with no gene match: 10. CDR3 size: 17 residues. This sample is drawn from a study of control samples from healthy donors and cancer patients. Sequencing input: blood. The chain combines TRBV3-1 (or the pseudogene TRBV3-2) with TRBJ1-3; 8 bases are shared with TRBD1. The sequence came from a woman aged 30 to 39 in good health. Here the CDR3 DNA reads TGTGCCAGCAGCCAAGTGGGGACAGGAAAGGGAAGAAACACCATATATTTT. It translates to CASSQVGTGKGRNTIYF.